The 10 T cell receptor beta chains below all came from one sample that was sequenced in a study of cytomegalovirus exposure and HLA in healthy donors. Amplification used 60 Vbeta primers and 13 Jbeta primers. Sequenced by immunoSEQ multiplex PCR; TCRdb stores in-frame clones only, minus some. The sample data list about 140,000 clones. Sample: PBMCs. The receptors were sampled from a man aged 40-50 years in good health and CMV-seronegative.

V usage is TRBV5-4 and J usage is TRBJ1-6; tentative D call: TRBD1 (6 bases). Looked up from germline, CDR1 is SGHNT and CDR2 is YYREEE (reference sequence). The germline V and J ends were trimmed by 3 bases and 6 bases, with 13 bases remaining between them. The CDR3 loop spans 15 amino acids. As DNA, the CDR3 is TGTGCCAGCAGCTGGACAGTGCAGATTAATTCACCCCTCCACTTT. Translating gives CASSWTVQINSPLHF.

This chain uses TRBV7-2 with TRBJ2-5, with a possible D match to TRBD2 (6 bases). Germline lookup yields CDR1 SGHTA and CDR2 FQGNSA. CDR3 length: 13 residues. V was cut by 2 bases and J by 5 bases, with 9 bases left in between. CDR3 region: CASSLKSGETQYF. CDR3 DNA: TGTGCCAGCAGCTTAAAAAGCGGGGAGACCCAGTACTTC.

CDR3 coding DNA: TGTGCCAGCAGCCCCGGGGGAACAGGCCTCTACAATGAGCAGTTCTTC. Protein sequence: CASSPGGTGLYNEQFF. The chain combines TRBV9 with TRBJ2-1; maybe TRBD2 (6 bases). Between the trimmed V and J ends, which lost 4 bases and 3 bases, there was a span of 17 bases. CDR1 SGDLS and CDR2 YYNGEE come from the germline V gene. The CDR3 covers 16 residues.

This rearrangement joins TRBV5-1 to TRBJ1-1; D unclear. This CDR3 has 14 amino acids. Germline CDR1 is SGHRS and CDR2 is YFSETQ. V was pared by 2 bases and J by 0 bases, with 8 bases between. The CDR3 loop is CASSFRDMNTEAFF. Here the CDR3 DNA reads TGCGCCAGCAGCTTCCGAGACATGAACACTGAAGCTTTCTTT.

The J gene is TRBJ1-1, the V gene TRBV9, with TRBD1 matching 9 bases. The CDR3 totals 18 residues. Per the germline V gene, CDR1 is SGDLS and CDR2 is YYNGEE. Trimming removed 4 bases from V and 1 base from J; junction bases left unmatched: 14. The CDR3 protein is CASSSQPEMGQGNTEAFF. CDR3 DNA: TGTGCCAGCAGCTCACAACCGGAGATGGGACAGGGGAACACTGAAGCTTTCTTT.

V is TRBV4-3 and J is TRBJ2-7; weak D call: TRBD1 (6 bases). Germline CDR1 LGHNA, CDR2 YSLEER. The CDR3 totals 14 residues. V shed 1 base and J shed 4 bases, with 11 bases lying between them. CDR3 DNA: TGCGCCAGCAGCCAAGGAATACAGGGATACGAGCAGTACTTC. Translated, it gives CASSQGIQGYEQYF.

This rearrangement joins TRBV15 to TRBJ2-7; possibly TRBD1 for D (6 bases). Germline V lookup: CDR1 LNHNV, CDR2 YYDKDF (reference sequence). The CDR3 is 14 amino acids. V lost 1 base to trimming and J lost 2 bases, with 9 bases between them. The CDR3 nucleotides are TGTGCCACCAGCAGAGGGACAGTGCCCTACGAGCAGTACTTC. Its translation: CATSRGTVPYEQYF.

The rearrangement uses TRBV4-3 and TRBJ1-1, with D uncertain. V shed 0 bases and J shed 11 bases, with 13 bases lying between them. CDR3 size: 13 residues. Germline-derived CDR1 and CDR2 are LGHNA and YSLEER. CDR3 sequence reads: CASSQEGIERAFF. CDR3 coding DNA: TGCGCCAGCAGCCAAGAGGGTATCGAGAGGGCTTTCTTT.

The chain has TRBV15 and TRBJ1-6; 7 nucleotides line up with TRBD1. The germline gives CDR1 LNHNV, CDR2 YYDKDF (reference sequence). There are 19 residues in the CDR3. V lost 0 bases and J lost 0; bases outside the gene matches: 8. The CDR3 is CATSRDMDRLSSYNSPLHF. CDR3 sequence (DNA): TGTGCCACCAGCAGAGACATGGACAGGCTGAGCTCCTATAATTCACCCCTCCACTTT.

This chain links TRBV10-3 with TRBJ2-5, with 10 bases identical to TRBD1. The V and J ends lost 9 bases and 9 bases, in that order; junction bases with no gene match: 7. CDR1 and CDR2 (germline): ENHRY, SYGVKD. This CDR3 spans 12 amino acids. The chain's CDR3 is CAIKGQGGAQYF. For the CDR3, the DNA is TGTGCCATTAAAGGACAGGGGGGGGCCCAGTACTTC.